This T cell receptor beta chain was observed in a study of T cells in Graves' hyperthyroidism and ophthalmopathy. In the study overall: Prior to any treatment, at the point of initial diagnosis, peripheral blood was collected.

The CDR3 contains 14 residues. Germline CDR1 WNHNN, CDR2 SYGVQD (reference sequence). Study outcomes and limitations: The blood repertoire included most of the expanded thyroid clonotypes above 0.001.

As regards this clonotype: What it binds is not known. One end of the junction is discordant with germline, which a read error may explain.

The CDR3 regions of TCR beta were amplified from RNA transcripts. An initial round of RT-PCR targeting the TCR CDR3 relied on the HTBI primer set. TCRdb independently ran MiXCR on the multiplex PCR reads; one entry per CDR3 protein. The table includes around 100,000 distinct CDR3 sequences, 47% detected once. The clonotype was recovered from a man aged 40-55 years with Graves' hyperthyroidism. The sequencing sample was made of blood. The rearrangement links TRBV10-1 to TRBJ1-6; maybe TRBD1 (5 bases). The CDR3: CASRGRGENSPLHF. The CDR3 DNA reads TGTGCCTCCCGGGGACGGGGAGAGAATTCACCCCTCCACTTT.